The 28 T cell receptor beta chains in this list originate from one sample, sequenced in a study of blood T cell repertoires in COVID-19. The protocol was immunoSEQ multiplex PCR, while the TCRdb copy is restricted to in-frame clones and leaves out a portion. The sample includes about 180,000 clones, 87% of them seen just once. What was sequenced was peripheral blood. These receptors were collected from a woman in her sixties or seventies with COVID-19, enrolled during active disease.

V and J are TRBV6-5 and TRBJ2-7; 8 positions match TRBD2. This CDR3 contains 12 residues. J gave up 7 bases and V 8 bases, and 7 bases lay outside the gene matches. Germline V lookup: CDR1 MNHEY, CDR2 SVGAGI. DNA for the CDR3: TGTGCCAGCCTCCCGGGAGGGTGGGAGCAGTACTTC. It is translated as CASLPGGWEQYF.

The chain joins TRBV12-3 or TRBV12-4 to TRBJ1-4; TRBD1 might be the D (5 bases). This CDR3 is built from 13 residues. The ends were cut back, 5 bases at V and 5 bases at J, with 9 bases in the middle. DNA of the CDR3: TGTGCCAGCAGTCGTGACAGCAATGAAAAACTGTTTTTT. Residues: CASSRDSNEKLFF.

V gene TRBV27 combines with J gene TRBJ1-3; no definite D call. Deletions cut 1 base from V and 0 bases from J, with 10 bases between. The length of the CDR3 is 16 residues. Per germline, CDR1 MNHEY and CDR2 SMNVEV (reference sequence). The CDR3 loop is CASSLFGRLSGNTIYF. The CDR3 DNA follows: TGTGCCAGCAGTTTATTTGGCAGGCTCTCTGGAAACACCATATATTTT.

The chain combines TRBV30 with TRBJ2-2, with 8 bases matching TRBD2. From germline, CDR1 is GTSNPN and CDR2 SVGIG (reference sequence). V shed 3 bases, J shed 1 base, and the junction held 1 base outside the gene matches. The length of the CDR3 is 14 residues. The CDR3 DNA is TGTGCCTGGAGGGCGGGAGGGAACACCGGGGAGCTGTTTTTT. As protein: CAWRAGGNTGELFF.

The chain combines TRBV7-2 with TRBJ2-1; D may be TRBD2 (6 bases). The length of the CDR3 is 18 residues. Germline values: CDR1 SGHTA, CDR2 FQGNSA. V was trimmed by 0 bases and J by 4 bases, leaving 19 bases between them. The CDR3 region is CASSLAGERDFLYNEQFF. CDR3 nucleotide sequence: TGTGCCAGCAGCTTAGCGGGGGAACGGGACTTTTTGTACAATGAGCAGTTCTTC.

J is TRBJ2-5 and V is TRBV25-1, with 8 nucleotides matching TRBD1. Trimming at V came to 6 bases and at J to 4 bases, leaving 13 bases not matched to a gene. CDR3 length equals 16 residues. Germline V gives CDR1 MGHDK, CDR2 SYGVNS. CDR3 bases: TGTGCCAGCAGCGCTGCCCTCAGGGGGCGCGGAGAGACCCAGTACTTC. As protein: CASSAALRGRGETQYF.

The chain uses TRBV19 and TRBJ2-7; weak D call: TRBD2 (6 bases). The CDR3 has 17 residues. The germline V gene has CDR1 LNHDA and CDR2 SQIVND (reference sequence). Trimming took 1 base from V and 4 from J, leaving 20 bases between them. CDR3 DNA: TGTGCCAGTAGTATAGGGGACGGGGGAGCCTTCGTATACGAGCAGTACTTC. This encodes CASSIGDGGAFVYEQYF.

Here the CDR3 DNA reads TGCGCCAGCAGCTCCAAATCCAACAATGAGCAGTTCTTC. Translated: CASSSKSNNEQFF. The chain uses TRBV4-1 and TRBJ2-1; D remains unclear. Trimming shortened V by 5 bases and J by 5 bases, and 10 bases separated the two germline ends. This CDR3 spans 13 amino acids. Germline CDR1 and CDR2: MGHRA and YSYEKL.

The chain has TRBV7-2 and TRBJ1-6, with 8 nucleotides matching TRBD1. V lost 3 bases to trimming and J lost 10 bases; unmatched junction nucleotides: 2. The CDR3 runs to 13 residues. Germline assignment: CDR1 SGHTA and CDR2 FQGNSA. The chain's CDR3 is CASSLTGVSPLHF. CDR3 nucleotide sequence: TGTGCCAGCAGCTTGACAGGGGTGTCACCCCTCCACTTT.

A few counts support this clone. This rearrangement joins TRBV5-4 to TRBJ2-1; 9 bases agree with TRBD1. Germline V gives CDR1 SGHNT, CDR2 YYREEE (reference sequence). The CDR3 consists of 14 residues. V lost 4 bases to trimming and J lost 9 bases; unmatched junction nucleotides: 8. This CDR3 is CASSRTGVGVEQFF. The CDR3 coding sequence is TGTGCCAGCAGCCGGACAGGGGTGGGGGTTGAGCAGTTCTTC.

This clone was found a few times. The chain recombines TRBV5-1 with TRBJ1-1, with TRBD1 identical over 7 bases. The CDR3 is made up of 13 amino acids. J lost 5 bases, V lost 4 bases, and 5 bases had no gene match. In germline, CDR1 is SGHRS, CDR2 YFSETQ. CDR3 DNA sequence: TGCGCCAGCAGCCAGACGACAGGGACTGAAGCTTTCTTT. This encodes CASSQTTGTEAFF.

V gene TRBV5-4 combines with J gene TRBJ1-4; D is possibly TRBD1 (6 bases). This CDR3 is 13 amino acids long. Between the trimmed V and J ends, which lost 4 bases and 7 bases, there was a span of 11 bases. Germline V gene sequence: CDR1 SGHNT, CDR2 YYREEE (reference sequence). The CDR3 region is CASSIQGIEKLFF. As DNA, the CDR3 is TGTGCCAGCAGCATACAGGGAATTGAAAAACTGTTTTTT.

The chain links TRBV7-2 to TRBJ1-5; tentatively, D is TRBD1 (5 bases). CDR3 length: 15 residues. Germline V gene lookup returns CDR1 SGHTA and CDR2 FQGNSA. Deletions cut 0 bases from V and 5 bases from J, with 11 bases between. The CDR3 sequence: CASSLAGREDQPQHF. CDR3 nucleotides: TGTGCCAGCAGCTTAGCGGGCAGGGAAGATCAGCCCCAGCATTTT.

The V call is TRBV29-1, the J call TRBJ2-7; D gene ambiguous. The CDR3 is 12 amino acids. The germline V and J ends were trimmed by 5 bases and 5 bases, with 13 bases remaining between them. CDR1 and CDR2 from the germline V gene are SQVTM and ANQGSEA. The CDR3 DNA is TGCAGCGTTATCAGGTATGAAGACGAGCAGTACTTC. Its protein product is CSVIRYEDEQYF.

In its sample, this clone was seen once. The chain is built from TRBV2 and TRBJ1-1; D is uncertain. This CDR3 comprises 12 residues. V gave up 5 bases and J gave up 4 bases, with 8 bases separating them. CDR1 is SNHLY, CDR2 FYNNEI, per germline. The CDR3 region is CASSTEGTEAFF. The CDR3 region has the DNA TGTGCCAGCAGTACGGAGGGCACTGAAGCTTTCTTT.

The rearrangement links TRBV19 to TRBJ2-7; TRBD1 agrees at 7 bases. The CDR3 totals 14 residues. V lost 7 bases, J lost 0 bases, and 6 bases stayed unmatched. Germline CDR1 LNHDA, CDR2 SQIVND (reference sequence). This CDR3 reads CASNPTGYSYEQYF. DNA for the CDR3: TGTGCCAGTAACCCGACAGGGTACTCCTACGAGCAGTACTTC.

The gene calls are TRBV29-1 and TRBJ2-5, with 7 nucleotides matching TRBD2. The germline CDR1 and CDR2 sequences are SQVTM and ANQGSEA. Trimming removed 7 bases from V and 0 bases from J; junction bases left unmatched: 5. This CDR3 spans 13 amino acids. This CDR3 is CSADGGYQETQYF. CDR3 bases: TGCAGCGCGGACGGGGGGTACCAAGAGACCCAGTACTTC.

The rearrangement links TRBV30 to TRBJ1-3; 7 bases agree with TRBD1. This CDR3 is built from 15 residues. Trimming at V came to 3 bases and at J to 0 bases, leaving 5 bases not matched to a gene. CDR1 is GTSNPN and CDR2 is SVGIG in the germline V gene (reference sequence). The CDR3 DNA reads TGTGCCTGGAGAGGACAGGCAGTCTCTGGAAACACCATATATTTT. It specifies CAWRGQAVSGNTIYF.

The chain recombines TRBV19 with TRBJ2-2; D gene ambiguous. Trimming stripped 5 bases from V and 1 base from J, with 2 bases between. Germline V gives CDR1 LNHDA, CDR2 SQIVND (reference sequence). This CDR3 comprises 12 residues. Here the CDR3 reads CASSLNTGELFF. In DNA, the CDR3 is TGTGCCAGTAGTCTGAACACCGGGGAGCTGTTTTTT.

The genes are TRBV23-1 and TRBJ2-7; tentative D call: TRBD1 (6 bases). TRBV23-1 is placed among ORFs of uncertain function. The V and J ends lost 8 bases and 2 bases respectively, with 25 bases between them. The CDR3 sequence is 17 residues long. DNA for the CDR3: TGCGCCAGCGAGTCCCTCCGGGACATCGGGCGCCCCTACGAGCAGTACTTC. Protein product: CASESLRDIGRPYEQYF.

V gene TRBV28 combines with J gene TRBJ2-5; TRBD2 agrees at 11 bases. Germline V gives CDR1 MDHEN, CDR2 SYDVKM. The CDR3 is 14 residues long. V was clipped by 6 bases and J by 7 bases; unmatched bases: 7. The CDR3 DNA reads TGTGCCAGCAGCGGGACTAGCGGACCCGGGACCCAGTACTTC. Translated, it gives CASSGTSGPGTQYF.

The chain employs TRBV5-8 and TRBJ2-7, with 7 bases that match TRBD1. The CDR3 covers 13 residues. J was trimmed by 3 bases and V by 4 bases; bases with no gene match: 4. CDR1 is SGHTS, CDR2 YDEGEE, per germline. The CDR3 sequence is CASSGWDSYEQYF. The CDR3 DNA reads TGTGCCAGCAGCGGCTGGGACAGCTACGAGCAGTACTTC. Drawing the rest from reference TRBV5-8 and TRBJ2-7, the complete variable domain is EAGVTQSPTHLIKTRGQQATLRCSPISGHTSVYWYQQALGLGLQFLLWYDEGEERNRGNFPPRFSGRQFPNYSSELNVNALELEDSALYLCASSGWDSYEQYFGPGTRLTVT.

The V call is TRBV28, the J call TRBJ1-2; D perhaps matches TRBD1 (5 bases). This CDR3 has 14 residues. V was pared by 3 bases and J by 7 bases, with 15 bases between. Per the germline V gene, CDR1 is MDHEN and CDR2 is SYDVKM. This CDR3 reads CASSFQGTSSGYTF. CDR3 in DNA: TGTGCCAGCAGTTTCCAGGGAACAAGCTCTGGCTACACCTTC.

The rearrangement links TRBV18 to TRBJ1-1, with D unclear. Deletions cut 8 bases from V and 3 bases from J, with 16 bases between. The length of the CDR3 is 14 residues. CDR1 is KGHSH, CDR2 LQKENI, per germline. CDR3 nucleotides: TGTGCCAGCACGTTGAAGGAGGTCCACACTGAAGCTTTCTTT. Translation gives CASTLKEVHTEAFF. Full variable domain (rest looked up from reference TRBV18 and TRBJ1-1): NAGVMQNPRHLVRRRGQEARLRCSPMKGHSHVYWYRQLPEEGLKFMVYLQKENIIDESGMPKERFSAEFPKEGPSILRIQQVVRGDSAAYFCASTLKEVHTEAFFGQGTRLTVV.

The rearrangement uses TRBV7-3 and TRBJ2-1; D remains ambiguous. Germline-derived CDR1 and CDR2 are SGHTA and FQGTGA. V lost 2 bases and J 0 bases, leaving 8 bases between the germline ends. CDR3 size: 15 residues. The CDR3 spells CASSLAVSSYNEQFF. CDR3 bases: TGTGCCAGCAGCTTAGCGGTTAGCTCCTACAATGAGCAGTTCTTC.

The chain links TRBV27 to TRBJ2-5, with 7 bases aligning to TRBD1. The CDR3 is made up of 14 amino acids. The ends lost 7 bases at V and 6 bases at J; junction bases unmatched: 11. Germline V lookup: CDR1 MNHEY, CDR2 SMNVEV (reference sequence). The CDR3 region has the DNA TGTGCCAGCACCCCAGACAGGGCTAGTAAGACCCAGTACTTC. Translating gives CASTPDRASKTQYF.

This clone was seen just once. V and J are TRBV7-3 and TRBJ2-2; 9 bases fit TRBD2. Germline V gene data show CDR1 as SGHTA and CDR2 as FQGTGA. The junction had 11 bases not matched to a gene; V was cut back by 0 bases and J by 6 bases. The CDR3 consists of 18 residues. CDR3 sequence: CASSLTAGGRSVAGELFF. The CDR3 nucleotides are TGTGCCAGCAGCTTAACAGCGGGAGGCCGTTCGGTTGCCGGGGAGCTGTTTTTT.

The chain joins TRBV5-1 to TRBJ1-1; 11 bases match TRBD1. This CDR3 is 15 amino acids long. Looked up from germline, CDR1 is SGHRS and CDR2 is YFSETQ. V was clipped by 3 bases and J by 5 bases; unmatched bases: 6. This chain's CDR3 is CASSSRTGGRTEAFF. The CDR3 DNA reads TGCGCCAGCAGCTCCAGGACAGGGGGCAGAACTGAAGCTTTCTTT.